This TCR beta chain was sequenced during a study of cytomegalovirus exposure and HLA in healthy donors. Overall study results and limits: Analyses of presence/absence relied on an assumption of roughly uniform sequencing depth across donors. Sequencing artifact likely explains a cluster of highly shared sequence variants. An analysis was carried out later, and it reportedly showed fewer N-insertions in an Asian-associated ancestry cluster than the roughly 670-donor mean. Altogether, 170 or so TCR beta chains were recorded as cytomegalovirus-associated.

Both 60 Vbeta primers and 13 Jbeta primers went into the PCR. Profiled with immunoSEQ multiplex PCR; TCRdb holds only in-frame clones, not every one. The table shows about 120,000 clones, with 8% to 10% occurring only once. The CDR3 consists of 13 residues. Between the trimmed V and J ends, which lost 2 bases and 4 bases, there was a span of 5 bases. From germline, CDR1 is LNHNV and CDR2 YYDKDF (reference sequence). As regards this clone: The antigen remains unidentified.

Sequenced input: PBMCs. The receptor was isolated from a man aged 30 to 39 in good health and CMV-seronegative. The chain recombines TRBV15 with TRBJ2-2; D not certain. This CDR3 reads CATSRRSTGELFF. CDR3 DNA sequence: TGTGCCACCAGCAGACGTAGCACCGGGGAGCTGTTTTTT.